A single sample is the source of the 10 T cell receptor beta chains below, sequenced in a study of graft-versus-host responses after intestinal transplantation. Produced via immunoSEQ multiplex PCR; TCRdb's table is partial and in-frame only. The repertoire includes some 140,000 clones, nearly 95% of them detected once, and 0.15% to 0.2% sits in the top ten. These receptors lack a known antigen. The starting material was unstimulated CD4+ T cells sorted from spleen or lymph node cells, obtained before intestinal transplant. Source of these receptors: a human donor who received an intestinal transplant.

The rearrangement joins TRBV6-5 to TRBJ2-5; 8 nucleotides line up with TRBD2. CDR3 length equals 15 residues. CDR1 is MNHEY and CDR2 is SVGAGI in the germline V gene. The V and J ends lost 2 bases and 4 bases, in that order; junction bases with no gene match: 6. The CDR3 coding sequence is TGTGCCAGCAGTTACCGGGGACTAGGAGGAGAGACCCAGTACTTC. Amino acids: CASSYRGLGGETQYF.

This chain links TRBV6-5 with TRBJ1-3; D remains unclear. In germline, CDR1 is MNHEY, CDR2 SVGAGI. V lost 7 bases and J lost 7, with 11 bases in between. The CDR3 has 12 residues. The CDR3 DNA reads TGTGCCAGCACCGCTCATGGGAACACCATATATTTT. This sequence encodes CASTAHGNTIYF.

V and J are TRBV27 and TRBJ2-3; D call uncertain. This CDR3 has 15 residues. Germline CDR1 and CDR2: MNHEY and SMNVEV (reference sequence). Trimming removed 9 bases from V and 0 bases from J, with 16 bases in between. Written as DNA, the CDR3 is TGTGCCAGAATTCGGGCGGATTCTAGCACAGATACGCAGTATTTT. The encoded protein is CARIRADSSTDTQYF.

This rearrangement joins TRBV27 to TRBJ2-1; possibly TRBD1 or TRBD2 for D (6 bases each). The CDR3 totals 15 residues. From germline, CDR1 is MNHEY and CDR2 SMNVEV (reference sequence). V lost 7 bases to trimming and J lost 4 bases, with 17 bases between them. CDR3: CASTSLGGAYNEQFF. The CDR3 DNA is TGTGCCAGCACCTCTCTCGGGGGCGCTTACAATGAGCAGTTCTTC.

The J gene is TRBJ2-1, the V gene TRBV5-1; D might be TRBD1 or TRBD2, each matching 6 bases. This CDR3 has 15 residues. CDR1 and CDR2 from the germline V gene are SGHRS and YFSETQ. V gave up 0 bases and J gave up 6 bases, with 13 bases separating them. The CDR3 bases are TGCGCCAGCAGCTTGGAAGGGGGGTCCCTCAATGAGCAGTTCTTC. Amino acid sequence: CASSLEGGSLNEQFF. Drawing the rest from reference TRBV5-1 and TRBJ2-1, the complete variable domain is KAGVTQTPRYLIKTRGQQVTLSCSPISGHRSVSWYQQTPGQGLQFLFEYFSETQRNKGNFPGRFSGRQFSNSRSEMNVSTLELGDSALYLCASSLEGGSLNEQFFGPGTRLTVL.

J is TRBJ2-7 and V is TRBV30, with 10 bases identical to TRBD1. Germline-derived CDR1 and CDR2 are GTSNPN and SVGIG (reference sequence). CDR3 length: 14 residues. The J segment lost 6 bases and the V segment lost 2 bases, leaving 7 bases of the junction unmatched. The CDR3 here is CAWSKGQGISEQYF. DNA for the CDR3: TGTGCCTGGAGTAAGGGACAGGGGATAAGCGAGCAGTACTTC. The whole variable domain, filled in from reference TRBV30 and TRBJ2-7, reads SQTIHQWPATLVQPVGSPLSLECTVEGTSNPNLYWYRQAAGRGLQLLFYSVGIGQISSEVPQNLSASRPQDRQFILSSKKLLLSDSGFYLCAWSKGQGISEQYFGPGTRLTVT.

V gene TRBV30 combines with J gene TRBJ2-4, with D unclear. The CDR3 is made up of 12 amino acids. V gave up 0 bases and J gave up 4 bases, with 4 bases separating them. Looked up from germline, CDR1 is GTSNPN and CDR2 is SVGIG (reference sequence). CDR3 nucleotide sequence: TGTGCCTGGAGTGTAGGGAAAAACATTCAGTACTTC. As protein: CAWSVGKNIQYF. The whole variable domain, remainder taken from reference TRBV30 and TRBJ2-4, is SQTIHQWPATLVQPVGSPLSLECTVEGTSNPNLYWYRQAAGRGLQLLFYSVGIGQISSEVPQNLSASRPQDRQFILSSKKLLLSDSGFYLCAWSVGKNIQYFGAGTRLSVL.

The CDR3 sequence: CASSPRPRTSPDYEQYF. CDR3 sequence (DNA): TGCGCCAGCAGCCCAAGGCCACGGACTTCTCCCGACTACGAGCAGTACTTC. The rearrangement uses TRBV4-1 and TRBJ2-7, with a weak D call TRBD2 (5 bases). V was shortened by 4 bases and J by 3 bases, with 22 bases between the two germline ends. The CDR3 runs to 17 residues. Germline CDR1 reads MGHRA; CDR2 reads YSYEKL.

This clone was seen a single time. The V gene is TRBV5-4, the J gene TRBJ1-6; possibly TRBD1 for D (5 bases). Germline CDR1 reads SGHNT; CDR2 reads YYREEE (reference sequence). This CDR3 spans 15 amino acids. V lost 4 bases to trimming and J lost 10 bases, with 18 bases between them. The CDR3 coding sequence is TGTGCCAGCAGCCCCAAGGACACACTTTCCTCACCCCTCCACTTT. This translates into CASSPKDTLSSPLHF.

This chain connects TRBV19 to TRBJ1-1; D is possibly TRBD1 (6 bases). Between the trimmed V and J ends, which lost 4 bases and 1 base, there was a span of 13 bases. From germline, CDR1 is LNHDA and CDR2 SQIVND (reference sequence). The CDR3 loop spans 15 amino acids. This CDR3 reads CASSTYPDRNTEAFF. CDR3 DNA sequence: TGTGCCAGTAGTACTTACCCGGACAGGAACACTGAAGCTTTCTTT.